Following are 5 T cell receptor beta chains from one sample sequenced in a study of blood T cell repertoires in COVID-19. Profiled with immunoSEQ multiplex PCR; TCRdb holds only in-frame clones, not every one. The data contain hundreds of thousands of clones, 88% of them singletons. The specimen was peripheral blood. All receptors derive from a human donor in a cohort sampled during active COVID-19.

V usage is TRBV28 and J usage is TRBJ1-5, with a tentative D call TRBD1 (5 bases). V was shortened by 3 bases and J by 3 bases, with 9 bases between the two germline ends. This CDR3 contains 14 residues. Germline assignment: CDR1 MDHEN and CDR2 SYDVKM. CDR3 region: CASSLGRANQPQHF. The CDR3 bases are TGTGCCAGCAGTTTGGGCAGGGCCAATCAGCCCCAGCATTTT. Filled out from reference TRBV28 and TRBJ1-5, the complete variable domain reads DVKVTQSSRYLVKRTGEKVFLECVQDMDHENMFWYRQDPGLGLRLIYFSYDVKMKEKGDIPEGYSVSREKKERFSLILESASTNQTSMYLCASSLGRANQPQHFGDGTRLSIL.

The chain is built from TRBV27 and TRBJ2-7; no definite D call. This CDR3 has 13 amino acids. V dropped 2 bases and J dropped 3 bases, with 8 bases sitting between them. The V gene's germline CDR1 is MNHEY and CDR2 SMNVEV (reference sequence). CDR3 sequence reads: CASSLRLHYEQYF. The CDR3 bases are TGTGCCAGCAGTTTACGGTTGCACTACGAGCAGTACTTC.

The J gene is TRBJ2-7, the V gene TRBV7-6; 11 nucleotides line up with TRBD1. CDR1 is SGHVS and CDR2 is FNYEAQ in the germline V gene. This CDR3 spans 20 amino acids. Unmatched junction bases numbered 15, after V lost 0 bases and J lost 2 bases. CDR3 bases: TGTGCCAGCAGCTTAGCTCCGGGACAGGGGGTACTAACCAATACCTACGAGCAGTACTTC. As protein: CASSLAPGQGVLTNTYEQYF. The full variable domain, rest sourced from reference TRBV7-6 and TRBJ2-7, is GAGVSQSPRYKVTKRGQDVALRCDPISGHVSLYWYRQALGQGPEFLTYFNYEAQQDKSGLPNDRFSAERPEGSISTLTIQRTEQRDSAMYRCASSLAPGQGVLTNTYEQYFGPGTRLTVT.

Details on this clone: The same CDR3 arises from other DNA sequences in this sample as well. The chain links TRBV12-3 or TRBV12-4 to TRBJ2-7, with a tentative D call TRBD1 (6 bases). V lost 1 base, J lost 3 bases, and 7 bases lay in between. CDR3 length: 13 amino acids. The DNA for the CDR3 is TGTGCCAGCAGTTTAGGCAGGGGCTACGAGCAGTACTTC. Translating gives CASSLGRGYEQYF.

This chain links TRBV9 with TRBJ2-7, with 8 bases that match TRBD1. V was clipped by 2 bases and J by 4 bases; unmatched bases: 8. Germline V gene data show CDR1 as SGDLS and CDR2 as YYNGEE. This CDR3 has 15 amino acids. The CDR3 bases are TGTGCCAGCAGCGTGACGGCAGGGGGCTTATACGAGCAGTACTTC. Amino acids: CASSVTAGGLYEQYF. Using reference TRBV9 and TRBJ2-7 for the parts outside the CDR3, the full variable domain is DSGVTQTPKHLITATGQRVTLRCSPRSGDLSVYWYQQSLDQGLQFLIQYYNGEERAKGNILERFSAQQFPDLHSELNLSSLELGDSALYFCASSVTAGGLYEQYFGPGTRLTVT.